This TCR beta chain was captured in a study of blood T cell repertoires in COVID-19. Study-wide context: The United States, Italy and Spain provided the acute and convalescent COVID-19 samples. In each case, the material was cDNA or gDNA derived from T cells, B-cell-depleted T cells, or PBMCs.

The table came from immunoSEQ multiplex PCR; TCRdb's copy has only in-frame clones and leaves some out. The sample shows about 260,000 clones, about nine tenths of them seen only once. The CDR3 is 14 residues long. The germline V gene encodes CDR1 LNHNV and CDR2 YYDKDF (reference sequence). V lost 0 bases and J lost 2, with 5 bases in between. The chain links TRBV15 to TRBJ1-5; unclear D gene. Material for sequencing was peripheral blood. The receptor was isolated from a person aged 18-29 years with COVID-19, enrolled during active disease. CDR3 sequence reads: CATSRDIGNQPQHF. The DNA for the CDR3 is TGTGCCACCAGCAGAGATATAGGCAATCAGCCCCAGCATTTT.